This T cell receptor (beta chain) was captured by sequencing in a study of Ad26.COV2.S vaccination and SARS-CoV-2 variants. Study-wide results and caveats: The TCR-based breadth and depth measures might underestimate overall T cell responses. Those who received the vaccine showed greater spike-specific TCR breadth than those given placebo.

TCRdb's table, derived via immunoSEQ multiplex PCR, lists solely in-frame clones and lacks some. The sample holds some 460,000 clones, about 89% seen once. Germline V gene sequence: CDR1 SGDLS, CDR2 YYNGEE. Losses at the gene ends were 2 bases for V and 10 bases for J; bases not matched to a gene: 9. CDR3 length: 15 residues. The treatment: over 15 received Ad26.COV2.S at low or high dose, single or two shots; about 5 received placebo; per-sample allocation not given. Sampling was performed 63 days after the first vaccine or placebo injection. A remark on this clone: Its antigen is undetermined.

This sequence was found in a person aged 18-65 years who received the Ad26.COV2.S COVID-19 vaccine or a placebo. This chain uses TRBV9 with TRBJ2-1; TRBD2 agrees at 10 bases. Specimen: peripheral blood, collected in a trial of Ad26.COV2.S vaccine versus placebo. The CDR3 DNA reads as TGTGCCAGCAGCGTTGGGACTAGCGAGGCGGGGGAGCAGTTCTTC. Translated, it gives CASSVGTSEAGEQFF.